The 5 T cell receptor beta chains below come from one sample, sequenced in a study of CD8 T cells in Susac syndrome. After extraction with the RNeasy kit, roughly 0.45 to 1 ug of the RNA was reverse transcribed using random hexamers. TCRdb analysed the immunoSEQ multiplex PCR reads with MiXCR anew, one entry per CDR3 protein. This table has around 270,000 distinct CDR3 sequences, 75% to 90% appearing once. The sample taken for sequencing was CD8+ T cells from PBMCs. The receptor source for this set is a human donor with multiple sclerosis.

The chain has TRBV28 and TRBJ2-2; 8 bases agree with TRBD1. V shed 3 bases and J 3 bases; nucleotides not matched to a gene: 9. This CDR3 is 17 amino acids long. In germline, CDR1 is MDHEN, CDR2 SYDVKM. Here the CDR3 DNA reads TGTGCCAGCAGTTTTTACACAGGGGGAGCATACACCGGGGAGCTGTTTTTT. Protein product: CASSFYTGGAYTGELFF. The variable domain in full, completed from reference TRBV28 and TRBJ2-2, reads DVKVTQSSRYLVKRTGEKVFLECVQDMDHENMFWYRQDPGLGLRLIYFSYDVKMKEKGDIPEGYSVSREKKERFSLILESASTNQTSMYLCASSFYTGGAYTGELFFGEGSRLTVL.

The chain carries TRBV9 and TRBJ1-1; D unresolved. The germline V gene encodes CDR1 SGDLS and CDR2 YYNGEE. Trimming removed 4 bases from V and 8 bases from J, with 12 bases in between. The CDR3 contains 12 residues. The DNA of the CDR3 is TGTGCCAGCAGCCTTCCACGCCAGGAAGCTTTCTTT. This codes for CASSLPRQEAFF.

This clonotype came up once. The chain couples TRBV19 to TRBJ2-1; the D gene is possibly TRBD2 (6 bases). Germline CDR1 LNHDA, CDR2 SQIVND (reference sequence). The CDR3 contains 16 residues. The V end was cut by 0 bases, the J end by 4 bases, with 13 bases between. The CDR3 bases are TGTGCCAGTAGTATAGATGGTACCAGCGGGTACAATGAGCAGTTCTTC. This sequence encodes CASSIDGTSGYNEQFF.

This rearrangement joins TRBV29-1 to TRBJ2-1, with 10 bases aligning to TRBD2. Germline CDR1 and CDR2: SQVTM and ANQGSEA. The junction had 5 bases not matched to a gene; V was cut back by 3 bases and J by 6 bases. This CDR3 has 14 residues. The CDR3 is CSVDPSGGVNEQFF. CDR3 nucleotide sequence: TGCAGCGTTGACCCTAGCGGGGGAGTCAATGAGCAGTTCTTC.

The gene calls are TRBV6-2 or TRBV6-3 and TRBJ1-2; the match to TRBD1 covers 7 bases. This CDR3 is 14 amino acids long. With V trimmed by 6 bases and J by 6 bases, 10 bases remained unmatched. Per the germline V gene, CDR1 is MNHEY and CDR2 is SVGEGT. CDR3 sequence reads: CASSIQGGNDGYTF. In DNA, the CDR3 is TGTGCCAGCAGCATCCAAGGGGGCAACGATGGCTACACCTTC.